This note documents a single TCR beta chain sequence. This clone's antigen is unknown. No clone much larger than this one lies a single base away; base qualities are absent. This entry is derived from a study of T cell responses to AZD1222 COVID-19 vaccine (dated by TCRdb to 2020 to 2023). Regarding the research as a whole: Because spike-specific TCR depth and breadth did not differ between the two schedules, AZD1222 recipients who got a second dose at roughly 4 weeks were pooled with those who got a second dose at roughly 12 weeks. TCR sequencing covered about 230 trial participants: 200 to 220 given two doses of AZD1222 and 26 given two doses of MenACWY control vaccine. Enrollment into the trials was organized by age into subgroups of 18-55, 56-69 and 70-plus years, and those subgroups contained roughly 150, 30 and 60 TCR-sequenced participants, respectively.

Per the publication, the time point label means: baseline before first vaccination. Samples from vaccinated people were obtained from the UK trials COV001 and COV002, which included a single-blind randomized controlled phase 2/3 trial of AZD1222 (ChAdOx1 nCoV-19) in healthy adults. For TCRbeta chain sequencing, PBMC samples were collected from trial participants at day 0 and at day 28 after the second dose. From V the trimming removes 4 bases and from J it removes 5 bases, while the gene matches leave 5 bases of the junction unaccounted for. The germline V gene sets CDR1 to SGHRS and CDR2 to YFSETQ. Reading from cysteine to phenylalanine, the CDR3 counts 15 amino acids. Of the read, only the CDR3 DNA is kept; its 45 bases are in frame from base 1. General findings and caveats noted by the study authors: The 56-69-year group was small, and its depth increase did not reach significance, likely because of low power. The whole spike protein was spanned by vaccine-associated CD4 TCRs, and dominant responses were seen in regions 160-218 and 743-854. Participants were mostly white British, with more females than males. The authors suggested clonal diversity may have been underestimated. After two AZD1222 doses, spike-specific TCR breadth and depth were significantly higher than at day 0 and than in MenACWY recipients. Reportedly, almost half of the unique spike-specific TCRs recognized epitopes lying outside the regions that are mutated in the B.1.351 and B.1.1.7 variants. Conclusions about previously exposed vaccinees are limited, since just five or six AZD1222 recipients were seropositive for SARS-CoV-2 at baseline. Because no samples from the day 14 peak response were available, repertoires could be characterized only after the peak T cell response.

The CDR3 regions of human TCRbeta chains were analyzed by immunosequencing. Per the source publication's procedure: Repertoire TCRs were matched against a reference library of SARS-CoV-2-specific TCRs generated with the MIRA antigen-specificity platform. Breadth was defined as the fraction of unique TCRs that were SARS-CoV-2-associated, and depth was defined as the fraction of total T cells that were SARS-CoV-2-associated. Each spike-specific TCR was assigned to its reactive spike region and to a CD4 or CD8 class using the MIRA data. Log10-transformed breadth and depth values were compared by one-way ANOVA with Sidak's multiple comparisons tests. Imported from immuneACCESS, the table was reduced by TCRdb to in-frame sequences with V and J called. These copies leave out some clones; in studies compared against another copy, an unresolved V gene accounts for under half, and the cause of the remainder is not known. That table furnishes V, J and clone size, whereas the DNA furnished D and trimming. The sample table shows tens of thousands of clones, and 84% are seen once. Over 7.5% of the sample rests with the top ten.

Sequenced material: peripheral blood, taken on day 0 of AZD1222 vaccination. The rearranged chain carries TRBV5-1 and TRBJ2-7; TRBD2 fits 14 bases in the junction. This clonotype originated in an adult in good health. The CDR3 sequence is CASSHGLAGGDEQYF. The nucleotide sequence reads as follows: TGCGCCAGCAGCCACGGACTAGCGGGGGGTGACGAGCAGTACTTC.